This TCR beta chain is from a study of T cell repertoires in cytomegalovirus infection. Whole-study context: TCR beta signatures that were public indicated CMV infection and matching HLA type.

In this sample, this clonotype turned up many times. Its antigen is as yet unknown. Per the germline V gene, CDR1 is SGHAT and CDR2 is FQNNGV. The V gene lost 2 bases and the J gene lost 9 bases, with 14 bases spanning the gap. The length of the CDR3 is 15 residues. Study-wide points: Using cumulative public TCR beta family frequency, the authors identified those who carried CMV together with the relevant HLA. The ex vivo response showed dominance by HLA-C-restricted CMV-specific TCR beta clonotypes.

TCRdb reanalysed the reads using MiXCR and keeps one entry per CDR3 protein. Found here are about 260,000 distinct CDR3 sequences, roughly 9% of them singletons; the top ten hold around 16%. The chain is built from TRBV11-2 and TRBJ1-6; D is unresolved. The sample was PBMCs. The receptor was derived from a human donor in good health (CMV status not recorded). Some clones in this sample may be carry-over from other donors' samples. DNA of the CDR3: TGTGCCAGCAGCTTACTTCCGTCAGTAGGTTCACCCCTCCACTTT. Its protein product is CASSLLPSVGSPLHF.